The TCR beta chain under discussion was sequenced for a study of regulatory T cells in long-lasting Graves disease. Whole-study context: Over 5 years of antithyroid drugs with positive TSH receptor antibodies was taken to mean persistent Graves' disease. Study conclusions and caveats: Preferential use of TRBV28, TRBJ1-2 and TRBJ2-5 was seen in persistent disease. Blood alone, not thyroid tissue, was studied.

Of note for this clonotype: No antigen is known for it. This may stem from a read error, because a much larger clone lies one nucleotide away.

CDR3 regions were amplified by Arm-PCR using iRepertoire HTBI primers to build TCR beta libraries. Each CDR3 protein gets one entry after TCRdb re-called the multiplex PCR reads with MiXCR. The sample yields 300,000 to 350,000 distinct CDR3 sequences, about 20% seen once. This CDR3 is built from 12 residues. Time point in this sample: persistent/refractory GD, antithyroid drugs over 5 years with positive TRAb. Extracted PBMC RNA gave rise to the TCR library. Graves' disease diagnosis was established per American Thyroid Association guidelines. This receptor was obtained from a female donor with Graves disease. This sample comprised peripheral blood mononuclear cells (PBMCs), obtained when the disease was refractory, from a patient treated with antithyroid drugs. The chain combines TRBV12-3 or TRBV12-4 with TRBJ1-2; no clear D. The CDR3 DNA follows: TGTGCCAGCACGTTGGGTCTCTATGGCCACACCTTC. This gives the protein CASTLGLYGHTF.